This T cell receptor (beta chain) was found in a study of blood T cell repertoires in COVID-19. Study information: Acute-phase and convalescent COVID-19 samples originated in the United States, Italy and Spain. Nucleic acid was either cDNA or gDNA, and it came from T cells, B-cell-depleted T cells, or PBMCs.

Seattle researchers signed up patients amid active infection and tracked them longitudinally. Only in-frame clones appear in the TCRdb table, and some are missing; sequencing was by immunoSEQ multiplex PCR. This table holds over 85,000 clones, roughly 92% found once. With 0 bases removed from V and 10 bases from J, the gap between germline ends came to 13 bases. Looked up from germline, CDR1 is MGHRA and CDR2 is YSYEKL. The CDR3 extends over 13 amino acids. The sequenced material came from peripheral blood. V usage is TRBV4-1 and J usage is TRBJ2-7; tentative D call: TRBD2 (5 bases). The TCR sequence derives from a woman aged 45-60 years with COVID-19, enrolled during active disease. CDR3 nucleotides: TGCGCCAGCAGCCAAGATCAGCCAGCGGATCAGTACTTC. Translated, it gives CASSQDQPADQYF.